One and the same sample provided the 19 T cell receptor beta chains below, sequenced in a study of blood T cell repertoires in COVID-19. Here immunoSEQ multiplex PCR was the method, and the copy in TCRdb shows in-frame clones only, minus some. The sample has fewer than 500,000 clones, about 90% seen once. Sequences were obtained from peripheral blood. The receptors originated from a man aged 18 to 30 with COVID-19, enrolled during active disease.

The V and J genes are TRBV3-1 (or the pseudogene TRBV3-2) and TRBJ1-3, with D possibly TRBD1 on 5 matching bases. Between the trimmed V and J ends, which lost 2 bases and 5 bases, there was a span of 16 bases. Germline lookup yields CDR1 LGHDT and CDR2 YNNKEL (reference sequence). CDR3 length: 16 amino acids. The CDR3 reads CASSQRQLDTRNTIYF. DNA for the CDR3: TGTGCCAGCAGCCAACGACAGTTAGACACGAGAAACACCATATATTTT.

The chain is built from TRBV25-1 and TRBJ1-6; D remains ambiguous. Trimming cost V 2 bases and J 0 bases, with 11 bases left between them. Germline CDR1 is MGHDK and CDR2 is SYGVNS. The CDR3 spans 17 residues. The CDR3 sequence is CASSERHSGSYNSPLHF. CDR3 DNA: TGTGCCAGCAGTGAACGACATTCAGGCTCCTATAATTCACCCCTCCACTTT.

The J gene is TRBJ1-4, the V gene TRBV9, with D perhaps TRBD1 (5 bases). The CDR3 loop spans 15 amino acids. Germline CDR1 and CDR2: SGDLS and YYNGEE. With 0 bases removed from V and 4 bases from J, the gap between germline ends came to 10 bases. The DNA of the CDR3 is TGTGCCAGCAGCGTAGGTCAGGGTTTTAATGAAAAACTGTTTTTT. Protein sequence: CASSVGQGFNEKLFF.

This clone has more than one count but fewer than ten. This chain's CDR3 is CASSYDRAAGELFF. The CDR3 DNA is TGTGCCAGCAGTTACGACAGGGCCGCCGGGGAGCTGTTTTTT. The chain links TRBV6-5 to TRBJ2-2; TRBD1 matches at 7 bases. Germline trimming cut 2 bases from V and 6 bases from J; bases unmatched to any gene: 3. The CDR3 extends over 14 amino acids. CDR1 is MNHEY, CDR2 SVGAGI, per germline.

This clone was detected only once. This chain uses TRBV2 with TRBJ1-6; 9 nucleotides align to TRBD1. The germline V gene has CDR1 SNHLY and CDR2 FYNNEI. The CDR3 length is 17 residues. J gave up 2 bases and V 7 bases, and 9 bases lay outside the gene matches. The CDR3 bases are TGTGCCAGCAAATCCGGGACAGGGCTCACCTATAATTCACCCCTCCACTTT. It specifies CASKSGTGLTYNSPLHF.

This chain connects TRBV6-2 or TRBV6-3 to TRBJ1-1; D is undetermined. Trimming removed 4 bases at V and 0 bases at J, with 12 bases between. This CDR3 has 15 amino acids. CDR1 and CDR2 from the germline V gene are MNHEY and SVGEGT. CDR3 sequence reads: CASSFSLEVNTEAFF. The CDR3 nucleotides are TGTGCCAGCAGTTTTTCCCTGGAGGTGAACACTGAAGCTTTCTTT.

This sequence joins TRBV12-5 and TRBJ2-1, with D perhaps TRBD2 (6 bases). Trimming shortened V by 2 bases and J by 7 bases, and 9 bases separated the two germline ends. The CDR3 sequence is 13 residues long. Per germline, CDR1 LGHNT and CDR2 FRNRAP. The chain's CDR3 is CASGLPGRNEQFF. CDR3 DNA: TGTGCTAGTGGTTTGCCAGGGAGGAATGAGCAGTTCTTC.

The chain recombines TRBV10-3 with TRBJ2-7; TRBD2 aligns across 12 bases. Trimming took 3 bases from V and 7 from J; bases not matched to a gene: 10. The CDR3 sequence is 16 residues long. CDR1 is ENHRY and CDR2 is SYGVKD in the germline V gene. In DNA, the CDR3 is TGTGCCATCAGTGATGAGCTAGCGGGAGGGGGGTCGGAGCAGTACTTC. Amino acid sequence: CAISDELAGGGSEQYF.

The CDR3 spells CASSRSPRYEQFF. The CDR3 nucleotides are TGTGCCAGCAGCCGTAGTCCGCGTTATGAGCAGTTCTTC. The V call is TRBV9, the J call TRBJ2-1; D is ambiguous. V was pared by 4 bases and J by 8 bases, with 13 bases between. The CDR3 contains 13 residues. Germline CDR1 reads SGDLS; CDR2 reads YYNGEE.

The chain is built from TRBV4-1 and TRBJ2-6; no definite D call. The CDR3 consists of 17 residues. V gave up 1 base and J gave up 2 bases, with 12 bases separating them. Per germline, CDR1 MGHRA and CDR2 YSYEKL. The chain's CDR3 is CASSQGIRQAGANVLTF. Here the CDR3 DNA reads TGCGCCAGCAGCCAAGGTATACGGCAGGCTGGGGCCAACGTCCTGACTTTC.

The V gene is TRBV4-1, the J gene TRBJ1-5, with D possibly being TRBD1 (5 bases). Germline V gene sequence: CDR1 MGHRA, CDR2 YSYEKL. V lost 1 base and J 8 bases, leaving 15 bases between the germline ends. This CDR3 spans 15 amino acids. CDR3 residues: CASSQVPGGKEPQHF. The CDR3 bases are TGCGCCAGCAGCCAAGTCCCCGGGGGGAAGGAGCCCCAGCATTTT.

The rearrangement links TRBV5-4 to TRBJ2-1; 10 bases align to TRBD1. The CDR3 covers 13 residues. Germline CDR1 and CDR2: SGHNT and YYREEE (reference sequence). V lost 9 bases and J lost 3; bases outside the gene matches: 3. The CDR3 loop is CAIGQGVYNEQFF. The CDR3 region has the DNA TGTGCCATAGGACAGGGGGTCTACAATGAGCAGTTCTTC.

V gene TRBV14 combines with J gene TRBJ1-4; D ambiguous. The CDR3 runs 14 residues. The V and J ends lost 1 base and 8 bases respectively, with 11 bases between them. Germline-derived CDR1 and CDR2 are SGHDN and FVKESK. The CDR3 DNA is TGTGCCAGCAGCCAAGCGCGGATCGGGGAAAAACTGTTTTTT. Protein sequence: CASSQARIGEKLFF.

The V and J genes are TRBV7-3 and TRBJ2-2; TRBD2 might be the D (7 bases). V was pared by 5 bases and J by 3 bases, with 16 bases between. This CDR3 comprises 16 residues. Germline V gene sequence: CDR1 SGHTA, CDR2 FQGTGA. CDR3 coding DNA: TGTGCCAGCAGCCTCCGCGGAGGGGGGGACACCGGGGAGCTGTTTTTT. This translates into CASSLRGGGDTGELFF.

The CDR3 sequence is CASSLAGTRFQETQYF. CDR3 sequence (DNA): TGTGCCAGCAGCTTGGCCGGGACTCGATTCCAAGAGACCCAGTACTTC. V and J are TRBV5-4 and TRBJ2-5; D may be TRBD2 (6 bases). Between the trimmed V and J ends, which lost 0 bases and 1 base, there was a span of 13 bases. Germline loops: CDR1 SGHNT, CDR2 YYREEE (reference sequence). The CDR3 is made up of 16 amino acids.

This clone was counted a single time. V gene TRBV18 combines with J gene TRBJ2-5, with 9 bases lining up with TRBD1. Germline-derived CDR1 and CDR2 are KGHSH and LQKENI. This CDR3 spans 13 amino acids. With 4 bases clipped from V and 7 bases from J, the junction kept 4 bases outside the gene matches. The CDR3 DNA follows: TGTGCCAGCTCACGGGACAGGGAGGGGACCCAGTACTTC. It is translated as CASSRDREGTQYF.

The chain carries TRBV7-9 and TRBJ2-7; TRBD1 matches at 7 bases. This CDR3 comprises 14 residues. The V gene's germline CDR1 is SEHNR and CDR2 FQNEAQ (reference sequence). The junction had 5 bases not matched to a gene; V was cut back by 5 bases and J by 1 base. DNA for the CDR3: TGTGCCAGCAGCGTCCCGGGACAGTCCTACGAGCAGTACTTC. Translated, it gives CASSVPGQSYEQYF.

V gene TRBV20-1 combines with J gene TRBJ2-7; 7 nucleotides match TRBD2. This CDR3 is built from 16 residues. Germline values: CDR1 DFQATT, CDR2 SNEGSKA (reference sequence). The V segment lost 3 bases and the J segment 4 bases; nucleotides outside the gene matches: 15. The CDR3 DNA sequence: TGCAGTGCTAGTGGGGGGGGGATGGGCGACTCATACGAGCAGTACTTC. Translated, it gives CSASGGGMGDSYEQYF.

This rearrangement joins TRBV6-1 to TRBJ2-2; possibly TRBD2 for D (5 bases). The germline V gene has CDR1 MNHNS and CDR2 SASEGT. The CDR3 is 14 residues long. V shed 0 bases and J shed 7 bases, with 9 bases lying between them. The CDR3 loop is CASSEAHRGGELFF. The CDR3 DNA reads as TGTGCCAGCAGTGAAGCGCATCGGGGCGGGGAGCTGTTTTTT.